The clone carrying this T cell receptor (beta chain) has ten or more counts. Its cognate antigen is unknown. Trimming removed 0 bases at V and 1 base at J, with 6 bases between. Per the germline V gene, CDR1 is MNHEY and CDR2 is SVGAGI. The CDR3 totals 14 residues. The data originate from a study of T cell repertoires in cytomegalovirus infection. Study background: Recently identified HLA-C-restricted CMV epitopes and well-studied HLA-B-restricted CMV epitopes were used by the study. The study's findings and limits: People with CMV and the relevant HLA were identified by cumulative public TCR beta family frequency.

TCRdb fed the reads into MiXCR, producing one record per CDR3 protein. The sample shows fewer than 900,000 distinct CDR3 sequences, roughly 28% of them seen only once. The chain carries TRBV6-5 and TRBJ1-1, with D possibly TRBD1 on 5 matching bases. The sequencing used cultured CD8+ T cells from PBMCs, collected from culture after CMV antigen stimulation. This clonotype originated in a human donor in good health (CMV status not recorded). Some clones in this sample may be carry-over from other donors' samples. The CDR3 loop reads CASSYSTANTEAFF. The CDR3 DNA reads TGTGCCAGCAGTTACTCGACAGCGAACACTGAAGCTTTCTTT.